These 17 T cell receptor beta chains originate from one sample sequenced in a study of response to subunit inactivated influenza vaccine. MiXCR, run by TCRdb on the RT-PCR reads, gives a single entry per CDR3 protein. Counted here are hundreds of thousands of distinct CDR3 sequences, about 10% occurring once; the ten biggest clones make up 9.5% to 11%. These same records also appear under a second study, on T cells expressing NK-cell markers. In that study: The authors generated TCR beta cDNA through 5'RACE template switching with UMIs.

Specimen: PBMCs from blood, collected on the day of vaccination. These receptors originate from a man aged 50 to 59 who received an inactivated influenza vaccine.

The CDR3 DNA reads TGCGCCAGCAGCTTGGAGGGAGAGAATGAGCAGTTCTTC. Translation gives CASSLEGENEQFF. The chain couples TRBV5-1 to TRBJ2-1; possible D gene TRBD2, 5 bases. Trimming removed 0 bases at V and 7 bases at J, with 8 bases between. This CDR3 contains 13 residues. Germline lookup yields CDR1 SGHRS and CDR2 YFSETQ.

This clonotype was counted between two and nine times. The chain joins TRBV7-2 to TRBJ1-3; 8 bases agree with TRBD1. The CDR3 sequence is 14 residues long. The V gene's germline CDR1 is SGHTA and CDR2 FQGNSA. The junction had 1 base not matched to a gene; V was cut back by 4 bases and J by 2 bases. In DNA form, the CDR3 reads TGTGCCAGCAGCTCACAGGGGGCTGGAAACACCATATATTTT. Its protein product is CASSSQGAGNTIYF.

In this sample, this clonotype turned up a few times. The gene calls are TRBV28 and TRBJ1-2; 7 bases agree with TRBD1. Germline CDR1 reads MDHEN; CDR2 reads SYDVKM. The CDR3 has 16 amino acids. The V and J ends lost 2 bases and 8 bases, in that order; junction bases with no gene match: 14. The CDR3 here is CASSLPRGTVDGGYTF. The CDR3 DNA is TGTGCCAGCAGTTTACCCCGAGGGACAGTCGATGGAGGCTACACCTTC.

With regard to this clonotype: The junction does not match germline at one end; this may be a read error. The chain combines TRBV12-3 or TRBV12-4 with TRBJ2-5; D remains ambiguous. The CDR3 sequence is 13 residues long. CDR3 sequence reads: CAISPARRETQYF. The CDR3 DNA follows: TGTGCCATCAGTCCAGCACGGAGAGAGACCCAGTACTTC.

The chain couples TRBV24-1 to TRBJ2-2, with 8 bases that match TRBD1. The J segment lost 6 bases and the V segment lost 4 bases, leaving 3 bases of the junction unmatched. CDR1 is KGHDR, CDR2 SFDVKD, per germline. The CDR3 is 14 amino acids. CDR3: CATSETGAAGELFF. The CDR3 bases are TGTGCCACCAGTGAGACAGGGGCCGCCGGGGAGCTGTTTTTT.

Ten or more counts support this clonotype. The chain has TRBV7-2 and TRBJ2-5; 8 bases line up with TRBD2. V was pared by 4 bases and J by 4 bases, with 8 bases of the junction left unmatched. This CDR3 has 15 amino acids. Germline-derived CDR1 and CDR2 are SGHTA and FQGNSA. This CDR3 reads CASSSQSSGGETQYF. The CDR3 DNA reads TGTGCCAGCAGCTCCCAGTCAAGCGGGGGAGAGACCCAGTACTTC.

V and J are TRBV5-1 and TRBJ2-1, with D possibly being TRBD1 or TRBD2 (5 bases each). Germline values: CDR1 SGHRS, CDR2 YFSETQ. The CDR3 is made up of 15 amino acids. Trimming removed 2 bases from V and 3 bases from J, with 12 bases in between. In DNA form, the CDR3 reads TGCGCCAGCAGCTTCGGGACCGCTATCTACAATGAGCAGTTCTTC. Translating gives CASSFGTAIYNEQFF. Variable domain in full (rest from reference TRBV5-1 and TRBJ2-1): KAGVTQTPRYLIKTRGQQVTLSCSPISGHRSVSWYQQTPGQGLQFLFEYFSETQRNKGNFPGRFSGRQFSNSRSEMNVSTLELGDSALYLCASSFGTAIYNEQFFGPGTRLTVL.

This clonotype was seen a handful of times. The chain recombines TRBV20-1 with TRBJ2-5, with TRBD1 identical over 9 bases. CDR1 and CDR2 from the germline V gene are DFQATT and SNEGSKA (reference sequence). With V trimmed by 0 bases and J by 1 base, 15 bases remained unmatched. The CDR3 is 19 residues long. Here the CDR3 reads CSAREYLGTGNRAQETQYF. The CDR3 DNA reads as TGCAGTGCTAGAGAATATTTAGGGACAGGGAACAGGGCCCAAGAGACCCAGTACTTC.

This chain links TRBV5-1 with TRBJ1-5; maybe TRBD1 (5 bases). The CDR3 is 15 amino acids. In germline, CDR1 is SGHRS, CDR2 YFSETQ. The V and J ends lost 0 bases and 1 base respectively, with 8 bases between them. The CDR3 protein is CASSLGPGSNQPQHF. The DNA of the CDR3 is TGCGCCAGCAGCTTGGGTCCAGGGAGCAATCAGCCCCAGCATTTT.

This clonotype was detected many times. This chain uses TRBV6-5 with TRBJ2-3; D call uncertain. The CDR3 runs to 14 residues. Germline CDR1 is MNHEY and CDR2 is SVGAGI. V was pared by 0 bases and J by 6 bases, with 10 bases between. The CDR3 sequence is CASSYSFWADTQYF. Here the CDR3 DNA reads TGTGCCAGCAGTTACTCGTTCTGGGCGGATACGCAGTATTTT.

This clonotype occurred many times. The chain uses TRBV7-2 and TRBJ2-1; D unclear. The CDR3 runs 12 residues. The germline V and J ends were trimmed by 3 bases and 9 bases, with 9 bases remaining between them. The V gene's germline CDR1 is SGHTA and CDR2 FQGNSA. CDR3: CASSLVLVEQFF. Written as DNA, the CDR3 is TGTGCCAGCAGCTTGGTCCTTGTTGAGCAGTTCTTC.

J is TRBJ2-3 and V is TRBV7-2; D is perhaps TRBD1 (5 bases). CDR1 and CDR2 (germline): SGHTA, FQGNSA. The CDR3 contains 16 residues. Trimming took off 1 base at V and 3 bases at J, with 14 bases between the two ends. Here the CDR3 DNA reads TGTGCCAGCAGCTTAGAGTCCCTAGGGGTAACAGATACGCAGTATTTT. Protein product: CASSLESLGVTDTQYF. Based on the CDR3 plus reference TRBV7-2 and TRBJ2-3, the full variable domain is GAGVSQSPSNKVTEKGKDVELRCDPISGHTALYWYRQSLGQGLEFLIYFQGNSAPDKSGLPSDRFSAERTGGSVSTLTIQRTQQEDSAVYLCASSLESLGVTDTQYFGPGTRLTVL.

A word on this clonotype: A much larger clone lies one base from this, so it may be a read error. The V call is TRBV5-5, the J call TRBJ2-1, with 15 positions matching TRBD2. The CDR3 contains 14 residues. CDR1 SGHKS and CDR2 YYEKEE come from the germline V gene (reference sequence). V shed 3 bases and J 9 bases; nucleotides not matched to a gene: 1. The CDR3 sequence is CASSWGLAGGEQFF. The CDR3 bases are TGTGCCAGCAGCTGGGGACTAGCGGGAGGTGAGCAGTTCTTC.

The chain couples TRBV7-6 to TRBJ2-5; 7 bases align to TRBD1. The J segment lost 0 bases and the V segment lost 4 bases, leaving 11 bases of the junction unmatched. This CDR3 spans 17 amino acids. Germline V gene data show CDR1 as SGHVS and CDR2 as FNYEAQ. DNA of the CDR3: TGTGCCAGCAGCTCCTGGTGGACAGGCTTGTACCAAGAGACCCAGTACTTC. This gives the protein CASSSWWTGLYQETQYF.

V is TRBV5-6 and J is TRBJ1-1, with D maybe TRBD1 (5 bases). The CDR3 sequence is 15 residues long. With 4 bases removed from V and 1 base from J, the gap between germline ends came to 14 bases. Per the germline V gene, CDR1 is SGHDT and CDR2 is YYEEEE. In DNA, the CDR3 is TGTGCCAGCAGCCCACAGTGGGACGGGAACACTGAAGCTTTCTTT. This encodes CASSPQWDGNTEAFF.

This clonotype has at least ten counts. The chain recombines TRBV12-3 or TRBV12-4 with TRBJ1-2; no firm D call. The length of the CDR3 is 14 residues. The V end lost 1 base, the J end lost 6 bases, and 12 bases lay between the germline ends. CDR3: CASSLVGRGDGYTF. CDR3 nucleotides: TGTGCCAGCAGTTTAGTAGGGCGGGGAGATGGCTACACCTTC.

Only a few counts were recorded for this clonotype. The gene calls are TRBV20-1 and TRBJ2-1; weak D call: TRBD1 (7 bases). The germline CDR1 and CDR2 sequences are DFQATT and SNEGSKA (reference sequence). Trimming shortened V by 3 bases and J by 10 bases, and 16 bases separated the two germline ends. The CDR3 spans 13 residues. The CDR3: CSASYRRGDEQFF. For the CDR3, the DNA is TGCAGTGCTAGCTATCGCAGGGGGGACGAGCAGTTCTTC.